This TCR beta chain was found in a study of blood T cell dynamics during melanoma immunotherapy. For the study at large: Patients with metastatic melanoma got pembrolizumab or nivolumab-ipilimumab as first-line care.

Turning to this clone: As yet, its antigen is unknown.

General study findings and limits: It remained unknown if the driving T cell clones were melanoma-specific.

TCRdb's copy holds only in-frame clones and misses some; the assay was immunoSEQ multiplex PCR. The table includes roughly 16,000 clones, approximately 94% detected once. Sample time point: week 3, after first cycle of checkpoint inhibitor. Prior systemic cancer therapy, immunosuppressant use and other active malignancies excluded patients. The V end was cut by 6 bases, the J end by 5 bases, with 10 bases between. This CDR3 region has 12 residues. Per the germline V gene, CDR1 is MGHDK and CDR2 is SYGVNS. The chain joins TRBV25-1 to TRBJ1-1; no clear D. Sequenced here: effector memory CD8+ T cells from blood, sampled from a patient treated with checkpoint blockade. This receptor was identified in a human donor with melanoma. The CDR3 bases are TGTGCCAGCAGCTATGGAGGGACTGAAGCTTTCTTT. Translating it yields CASSYGGTEAFF.